A selection of T cell receptor beta chains follows, all from one sample in a study of shared clonotypes between healthy human individuals. Assay used: immunoSEQ multiplex PCR; TCRdb lists only in-frame clones, some missing. The sample gives about 870,000 clones, roughly 92% of which show up once; around 24% is in the top ten. What was sequenced was naive CD8+ T cells sorted from blood. The origin of the receptors is a man aged 25-40 years in good health. Each CDR3 is given with its conserved first and last residue. The order of the fields is J gene, CDR3 length, D gene, V gene, CDR3 protein. A D gene is named only where the DNA matches it firmly.

TRBJ2-1	21	TRBD2	TRBV19	CASSPYLGLAGTSSSYNEQFF
TRBJ1-1	16	.	TRBV4-1	CASSQALGNSRSEAFF
TRBJ2-5	13	.	TRBV7-9	CASSLPVQETQYF
TRBJ2-3	17	TRBD2	TRBV5-4	CASSPGTSGMFRDTQYF
TRBJ2-7	14	TRBD2	TRBV9	CASSPGGGRYEQYF
TRBJ2-5	14	TRBD1	TRBV7-9	CASSSGQYQETQYF
TRBJ2-1	13	.	TRBV5-6	CASSTYNGNEQFF
TRBJ2-3	14	.	TRBV6-1	CASYPGLRTDTQYF
TRBJ1-1	16	TRBD1	TRBV4-1	CASSEGRDRRYTEAFF
TRBJ2-3	15	.	TRBV7-7	CASSLAAGAGDTQYF
TRBJ2-1	15	TRBD2	TRBV11-2	CASSLELAGGNEQFF
TRBJ2-3	13	.	TRBV6-5	CASSPSSQDTQYF
TRBJ1-4	12	.	TRBV29-1	CSVQQGSEKLFF
TRBJ1-5	15	.	TRBV28	CASRGSEGVRQPQHF
TRBJ1-5	13	.	TRBV6-1	CATRGGSNQPQHF
TRBJ2-1	13	.	TRBV6-4	CASSPVKNNEQFF
TRBJ2-6	14	.	TRBV6-1	CASRIAYGANVLTF
TRBJ2-7	13	.	TRBV10-2	CASRGDLADEQYF
TRBJ1-1	13	TRBD1	TRBV28	CASKQGQSGEAFF
TRBJ1-2	16	.	TRBV9	CASSVDGGYSLYGYTF
TRBJ2-6	13	.	TRBV27	CASSLSGANVLTF
TRBJ2-7	13	.	TRBV6-6	CASSYSQRYEQYF
TRBJ2-1	16	.	TRBV5-5	CASSPNSGARHHEQFF
TRBJ2-3	16	TRBD2	TRBV5-1	CASSLEAASGVDTQYF
TRBJ2-3	12	TRBD2	TRBV9	CASAGGRNTQYF
TRBJ2-5	13	.	TRBV29-1	CSVGETVEETQYF
TRBJ2-1	12	.	TRBV6-6	CASRSSGNEQFF
TRBJ2-7	14	TRBD1	TRBV6-1	CASSEGQGAYEQYF
TRBJ1-2	15	.	TRBV6-5	CASSYTRSQDYGYTF
TRBJ1-1	14	.	TRBV2	CASSEPRGNTEAFF